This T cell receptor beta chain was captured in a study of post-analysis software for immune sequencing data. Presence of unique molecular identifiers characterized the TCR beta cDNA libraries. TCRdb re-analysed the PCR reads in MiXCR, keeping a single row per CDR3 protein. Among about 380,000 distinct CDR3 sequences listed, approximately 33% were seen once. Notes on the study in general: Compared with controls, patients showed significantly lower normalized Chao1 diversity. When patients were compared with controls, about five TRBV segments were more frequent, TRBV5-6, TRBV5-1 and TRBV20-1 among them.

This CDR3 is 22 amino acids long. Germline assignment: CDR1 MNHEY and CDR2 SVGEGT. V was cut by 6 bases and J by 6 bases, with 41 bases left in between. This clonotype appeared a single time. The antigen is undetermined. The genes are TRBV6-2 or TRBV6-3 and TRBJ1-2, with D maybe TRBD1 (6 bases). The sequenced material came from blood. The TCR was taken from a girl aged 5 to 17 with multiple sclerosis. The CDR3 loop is CASSPGHSGNPQPARSLDGYTF. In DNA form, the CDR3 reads TGTGCCAGCAGCCCGGGACATTCGGGTAACCCCCAACCTGCTCGTTCCTTAGATGGCTACACCTTC.